The 13 T cell receptor beta chains reported below all come from one sample, sequenced in a study of blood T cell repertoires in COVID-19. Produced via immunoSEQ multiplex PCR; TCRdb's table is partial and in-frame only. The data contain tens of thousands of clones, 82% of them singletons. What was sequenced was peripheral blood. Receptors were obtained from a man in his fifties or sixties with active or convalescent COVID-19.

This chain links TRBV12-1 with TRBJ2-1; the table gives TRBD1 as D, unverified against the DNA. TRBV12-1 is described as a pseudogene. The CDR3 loop spans 14 amino acids. The CDR3 loop is CASSSIQGRHEQFF. CDR3 bases: TGTGCCAGCAGCTCGATACAGGGTAGGCATGAGCAGTTCTTC.

The chain's CDR3 is CASSPGQSSGANVLTF. The CDR3 DNA follows: TGCGCCAGCAGCCCCGGACAGAGCTCTGGGGCCAACGTCCTGACTTTC. The V gene is TRBV5-1, the J gene TRBJ2-6; D perhaps matches TRBD1 (6 bases). V was shortened by 4 bases and J by 0 bases, with 11 bases between the two germline ends. CDR3 length: 16 amino acids. Looked up from germline, CDR1 is SGHRS and CDR2 is YFSETQ.

The chain employs TRBV7-9 and TRBJ2-1; the match to TRBD2 covers 8 bases. The CDR3 extends over 15 amino acids. V lost 3 bases and J lost 7; bases outside the gene matches: 8. The germline V gene encodes CDR1 SEHNR and CDR2 FQNEAQ (reference sequence). CDR3 residues: CASSFSGGASNEQFF. The CDR3 DNA sequence: TGTGCCAGCAGCTTTTCCGGGGGGGCAAGTAATGAGCAGTTCTTC.

In DNA, the CDR3 is TGTGCCAGCTCTGAGGTCGTCGGGGCAGATACGCAGTATTTT. Amino acids: CASSEVVGADTQYF. J is TRBJ2-3 and V is TRBV19, with D perhaps matching TRBD2 (5 bases). Trimming stripped 9 bases from V and 4 bases from J, with 17 bases between. This CDR3 spans 14 amino acids. Germline lookup yields CDR1 LNHDA and CDR2 SQIVND (reference sequence).

In nucleotides, the CDR3 is TGTGCCAGCAGCAAAGACAGGGGTGACTATGGCTACACCTTC. Translation: CASSKDRGDYGYTF. The chain carries TRBV11-2 and TRBJ1-2, with 8 bases aligning to TRBD1. CDR3 length: 14 amino acids. The ends lost 5 bases at V and 3 bases at J; junction bases unmatched: 5. Germline CDR1 reads SGHAT; CDR2 reads FQNNGV.

The rearrangement links TRBV29-1 to TRBJ2-3, with TRBD1 as a possible D gene (5 bases). Deletions cut 6 bases from V and 1 base from J, with 8 bases between. The CDR3 runs 12 residues. CDR1 is SQVTM, CDR2 ANQGSEA, per germline. Here the CDR3 DNA reads TGCAGCGTCCTGACAGGCACAGATACGCAGTATTTT. Protein: CSVLTGTDTQYF.

The table lists this clone with a few counts. This chain uses TRBV19 with TRBJ1-5; 9 bases are a match to TRBD1. The CDR3 totals 15 residues. Germline-derived CDR1 and CDR2 are LNHDA and SQIVND (reference sequence). Trimming took 6 bases from V and 4 from J; bases not matched to a gene: 7. Here the CDR3 reads CASSVTGGTNQPQHF. The CDR3 DNA follows: TGTGCCAGTAGCGTGACAGGGGGGACTAATCAGCCCCAGCATTTT. The full variable domain, completed using reference TRBV19 and TRBJ1-5, is DGGITQSPKYLFRKEGQNVTLSCEQNLNHDAMYWYRQDPGQGLRLIYYSQIVNDFQKGDIAEGYSVSREKKESFPLTVTSAQKNPTAFYLCASSVTGGTNQPQHFGDGTRLSIL.

This clone was counted a single time. This chain uses TRBV11-2 with TRBJ1-1; weak D call: TRBD1 (5 bases). The CDR3 is 13 amino acids. Germline CDR1 SGHAT, CDR2 FQNNGV. With 2 bases removed from V and 4 bases from J, the gap between germline ends came to 8 bases. CDR3 sequence (DNA): TGTGCCAGCAGCTTAATAAGGGGCACTGAAGCTTTCTTT. Its translation is CASSLIRGTEAFF.

The gene calls are TRBV28 and TRBJ2-7; D remains ambiguous. Germline CDR1 and CDR2: MDHEN and SYDVKM. V shed 6 bases and J shed 3 bases, with 9 bases lying between them. The CDR3 contains 12 residues. The CDR3 region is CASSPRNYEQYF. The CDR3 DNA follows: TGTGCCAGCAGCCCGCGGAACTACGAGCAGTACTTC.

The chain joins TRBV28 to TRBJ2-5; TRBD1 matches at 9 bases. CDR1 and CDR2 (germline): MDHEN, SYDVKM. The CDR3 is 18 amino acids. J was trimmed by 5 bases and V by 2 bases; bases with no gene match: 15. The CDR3 region is CASSLHLRPGQGSETQYF. The CDR3, as DNA: TGTGCCAGCAGTTTACACTTACGACCGGGACAGGGATCGGAGACCCAGTACTTC.

This clone was counted a few times. V usage is TRBV29-1 and J usage is TRBJ1-3, with 10 bases aligning to TRBD1. The CDR3 contains 12 residues. The J segment lost 7 bases and the V segment lost 5 bases, leaving 2 bases of the junction unmatched. Germline V CDR1 and CDR2: SQVTM, ANQGSEA. The CDR3 spells CSVLGQGNTIYF. CDR3 in DNA: TGCAGCGTTTTGGGACAGGGGAACACCATATATTTT.

The rearrangement uses TRBV7-7 and TRBJ2-3; no clear D. The germline V gene encodes CDR1 SSHAT and CDR2 FNYEAQ (reference sequence). V was clipped by 9 bases and J by 3 bases, with 7 bases between them. CDR3 length equals 11 residues. DNA for the CDR3: TGTGCCAGTCACCTAACAGATACGCAGTATTTT. It encodes CASHLTDTQYF.

The CDR3 DNA follows: TGTGCCAGCAGTTTATGGGGGGCTAGCGGCGAGACCCAGTACTTC. This codes for CASSLWGASGETQYF. The V and J genes are TRBV28 and TRBJ2-5; maybe TRBD2 (7 bases). V was trimmed by 0 bases and J by 5 bases, leaving 13 bases between them. The CDR3 runs to 15 residues. CDR1 is MDHEN, CDR2 SYDVKM, per germline.